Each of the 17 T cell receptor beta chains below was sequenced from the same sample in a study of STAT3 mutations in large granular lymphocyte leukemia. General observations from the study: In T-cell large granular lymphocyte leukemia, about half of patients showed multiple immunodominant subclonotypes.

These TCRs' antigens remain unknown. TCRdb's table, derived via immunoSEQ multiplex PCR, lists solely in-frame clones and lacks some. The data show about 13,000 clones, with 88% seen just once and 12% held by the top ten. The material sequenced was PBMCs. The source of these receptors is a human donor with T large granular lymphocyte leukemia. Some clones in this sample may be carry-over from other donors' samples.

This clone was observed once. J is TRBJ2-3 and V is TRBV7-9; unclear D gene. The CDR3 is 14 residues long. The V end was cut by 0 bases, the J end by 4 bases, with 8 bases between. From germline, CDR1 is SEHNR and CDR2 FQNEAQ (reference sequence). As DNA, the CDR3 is TGTGCCAGCAGCTTAGCGGCAGCTCCAGATACGCAGTATTTT. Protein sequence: CASSLAAAPDTQYF.

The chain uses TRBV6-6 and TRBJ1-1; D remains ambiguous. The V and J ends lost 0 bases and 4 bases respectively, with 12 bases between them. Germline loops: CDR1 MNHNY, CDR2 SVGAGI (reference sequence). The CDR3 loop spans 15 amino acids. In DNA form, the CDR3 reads TGTGCCAGCAGTTACTCGCTCGCGACTGGCACTGAAGCTTTCTTT. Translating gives CASSYSLATGTEAFF.

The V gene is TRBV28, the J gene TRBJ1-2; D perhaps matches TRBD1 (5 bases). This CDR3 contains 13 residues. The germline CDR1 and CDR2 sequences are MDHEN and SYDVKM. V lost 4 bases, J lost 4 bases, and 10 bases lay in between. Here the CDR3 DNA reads TGTGCCAGCAGTTCGGGACGGAGCTATGGCTACACCTTC. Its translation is CASSSGRSYGYTF.

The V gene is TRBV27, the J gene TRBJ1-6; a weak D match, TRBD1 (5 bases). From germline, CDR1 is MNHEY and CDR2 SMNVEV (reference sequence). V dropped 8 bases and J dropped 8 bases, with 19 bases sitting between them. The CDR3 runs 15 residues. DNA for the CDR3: TGTGCCAGCGGCCATTATGGGGGAAAAGATTCACCCCTCCACTTT. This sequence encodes CASGHYGGKDSPLHF.

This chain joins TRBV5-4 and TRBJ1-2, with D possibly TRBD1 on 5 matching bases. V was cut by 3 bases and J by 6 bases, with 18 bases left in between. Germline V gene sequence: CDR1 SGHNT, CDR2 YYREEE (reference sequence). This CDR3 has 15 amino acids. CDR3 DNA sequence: TGTGCCAGCAGCTCCGCCAACCAGGGAAAGAATGGCTACACCTTC. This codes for CASSSANQGKNGYTF.

CDR3 amino acids: CASSLRDRGVYEQYF. DNA of the CDR3: TGTGCCAGCAGTTTAAGGGACAGGGGGGTCTACGAGCAGTACTTC. This sequence joins TRBV27 and TRBJ2-7; 11 bases line up with TRBD1. The junction had 3 bases not matched to a gene; V was cut back by 2 bases and J by 3 bases. CDR1 is MNHEY and CDR2 is SMNVEV in the germline V gene (reference sequence). This CDR3 spans 15 amino acids.

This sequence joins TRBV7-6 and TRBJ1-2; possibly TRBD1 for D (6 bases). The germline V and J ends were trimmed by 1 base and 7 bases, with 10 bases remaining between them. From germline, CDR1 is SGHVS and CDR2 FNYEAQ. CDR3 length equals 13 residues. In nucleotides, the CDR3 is TGTGCCAGCAGCTTAGGGGCAGGGGTTGGCTACACCTTC. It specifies CASSLGAGVGYTF. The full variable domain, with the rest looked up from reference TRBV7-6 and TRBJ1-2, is GAGVSQSPRYKVTKRGQDVALRCDPISGHVSLYWYRQALGQGPEFLTYFNYEAQQDKSGLPNDRFSAERPEGSISTLTIQRTEQRDSAMYRCASSLGAGVGYTFGSGTRLTVV.

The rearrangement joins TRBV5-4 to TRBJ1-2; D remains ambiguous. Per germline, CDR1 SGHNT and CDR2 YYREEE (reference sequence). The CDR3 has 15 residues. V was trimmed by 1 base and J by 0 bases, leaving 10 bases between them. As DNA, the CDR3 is TGTGCCAGCAGCTTGTCGGAGGCTCCTAACTATGGCTACACCTTC. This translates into CASSLSEAPNYGYTF.

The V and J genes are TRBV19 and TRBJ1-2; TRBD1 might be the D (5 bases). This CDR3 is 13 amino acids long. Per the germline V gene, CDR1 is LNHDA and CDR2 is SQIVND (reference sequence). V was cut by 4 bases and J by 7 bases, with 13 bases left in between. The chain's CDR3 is CASSTRGGTGYTF. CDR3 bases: TGTGCCAGTAGTACGAGGGGCGGTACTGGCTACACCTTC. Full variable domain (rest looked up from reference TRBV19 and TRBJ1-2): DGGITQSPKYLFRKEGQNVTLSCEQNLNHDAMYWYRQDPGQGLRLIYYSQIVNDFQKGDIAEGYSVSREKKESFPLTVTSAQKNPTAFYLCASSTRGGTGYTFGSGTRLTVV.

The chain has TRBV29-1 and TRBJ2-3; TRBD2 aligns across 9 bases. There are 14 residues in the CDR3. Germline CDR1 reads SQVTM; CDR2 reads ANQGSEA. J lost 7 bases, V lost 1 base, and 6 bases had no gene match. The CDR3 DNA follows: TGCAGCGTTGAAGGGCGGCGGGAGGGCAATACGCAGTATTTT. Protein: CSVEGRREGNTQYF.

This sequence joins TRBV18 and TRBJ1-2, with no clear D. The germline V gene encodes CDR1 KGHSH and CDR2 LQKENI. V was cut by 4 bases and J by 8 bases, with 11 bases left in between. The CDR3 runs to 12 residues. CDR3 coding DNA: TGTGCCAGCTCACTGGAATTTGAAGGCTACACCTTC. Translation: CASSLEFEGYTF.

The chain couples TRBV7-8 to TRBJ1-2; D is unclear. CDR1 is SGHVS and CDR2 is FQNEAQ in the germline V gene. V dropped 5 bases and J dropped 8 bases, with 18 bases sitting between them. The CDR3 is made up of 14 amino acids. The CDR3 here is CASSPNSMVTGYTF. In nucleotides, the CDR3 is TGTGCCAGCAGCCCAAACAGTATGGTAACCGGCTACACCTTC.

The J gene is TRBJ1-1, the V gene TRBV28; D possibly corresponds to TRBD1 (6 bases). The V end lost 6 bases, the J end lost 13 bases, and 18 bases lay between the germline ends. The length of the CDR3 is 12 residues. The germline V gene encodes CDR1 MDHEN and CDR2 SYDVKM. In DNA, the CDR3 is TGTGCCAGCAGGTACGGCAGGGGCCAAGGTTTCTTT. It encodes CASRYGRGQGFF.

This chain's CDR3 is CASSRQEETQYF. The CDR3 DNA reads as TGTGCCAGCAGCCGACAGGAAGAGACCCAGTACTTC. The chain carries TRBV6-6 and TRBJ2-5, with TRBD1 as a possible D gene (6 bases). V lost 6 bases, J lost 3 bases, and 8 bases lay in between. The CDR3 loop spans 12 amino acids. CDR1 is MNHNY, CDR2 SVGAGI, per germline (reference sequence).

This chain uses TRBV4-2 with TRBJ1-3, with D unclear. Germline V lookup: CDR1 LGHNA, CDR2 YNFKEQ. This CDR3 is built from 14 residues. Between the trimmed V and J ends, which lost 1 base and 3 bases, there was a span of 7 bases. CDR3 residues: CASSQGTGGNTIYF. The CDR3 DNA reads TGTGCCAGCAGCCAAGGGACGGGTGGAAACACCATATATTTT.

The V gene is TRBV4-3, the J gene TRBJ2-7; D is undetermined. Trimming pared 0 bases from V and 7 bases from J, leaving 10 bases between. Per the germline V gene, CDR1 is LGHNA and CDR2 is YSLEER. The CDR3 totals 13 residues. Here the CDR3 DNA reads TGCGCCAGCAGCCAAGAGGGCTGGGAAGAGCAGTACTTC. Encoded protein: CASSQEGWEEQYF.

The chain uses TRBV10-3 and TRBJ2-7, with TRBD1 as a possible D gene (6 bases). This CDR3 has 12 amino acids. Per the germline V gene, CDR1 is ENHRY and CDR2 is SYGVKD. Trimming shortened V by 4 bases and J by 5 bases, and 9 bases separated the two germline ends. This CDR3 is CAISAQGNEQYV. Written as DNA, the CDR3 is TGTGCCATCAGTGCACAGGGAAACGAGCAGTACGTC.